The 32 T cell receptor beta chains below were found in one sample sequenced in a study of cytomegalovirus exposure and HLA in healthy donors. PCR primers comprised 60 Vbeta and 13 Jbeta primers. Sequenced by immunoSEQ multiplex PCR; TCRdb stores in-frame clones only, minus some. Of about 110,000 clones listed, more than 65% are singletons. The sequenced sample consisted of PBMCs. All receptors derive from a man aged 25-45 years in good health and CMV-seropositive.

The V call is TRBV5-1, the J call TRBJ2-5; tentatively, D is TRBD2 (6 bases). The ends were cut back, 5 bases at V and 2 bases at J, with 13 bases in the middle. Germline V gene data show CDR1 as SGHRS and CDR2 as YFSETQ. The CDR3 is 14 residues long. The CDR3 DNA is TGCGCCAGCAGGACCGGGAGAGATCAAGAGACCCAGTACTTC. Protein product: CASRTGRDQETQYF.

V is TRBV7-9 and J is TRBJ2-1; a possible D gene is TRBD1 (6 bases). V gave up 5 bases and J gave up 10 bases, with 12 bases separating them. The CDR3 is 12 amino acids. The germline gives CDR1 SEHNR, CDR2 FQNEAQ (reference sequence). The CDR3 coding sequence is TGTGCCAGCAGCCTGTCCGACAGGGAGCAGTTCTTC. Its translation: CASSLSDREQFF.

The V and J genes are TRBV10-2 and TRBJ1-5; TRBD1 agrees at 11 bases. Per germline, CDR1 WSHSY and CDR2 SAAADI. The CDR3 is 14 amino acids. V lost 6 bases and J lost 5; bases outside the gene matches: 3. The chain's CDR3 is CASRSGQGDQPQHF. DNA for the CDR3: TGCGCCAGCAGATCGGGACAGGGGGATCAGCCCCAGCATTTT.

This clone has more than one count but fewer than ten. This chain links TRBV13 with TRBJ1-2; D not certain. This CDR3 is 15 amino acids long. Trimming left V 1 base short and J 0 bases short, with 9 bases between. Germline V gives CDR1 PRHDT, CDR2 FYEKMQ (reference sequence). CDR3: CASSLAPGSNYGYTF. CDR3 DNA sequence: TGTGCCAGCAGCTTAGCTCCTGGCTCTAACTATGGCTACACCTTC.

For the CDR3, the DNA is TGTGCCAGCAATTTAGGGACTTACCAAGAGACCCAGTACTTC. Translating gives CASNLGTYQETQYF. The chain joins TRBV2 to TRBJ2-5; possible D gene TRBD2, 6 bases. This CDR3 spans 14 amino acids. The germline V and J ends were trimmed by 7 bases and 0 bases, with 12 bases remaining between them. Germline V gene sequence: CDR1 SNHLY, CDR2 FYNNEI.

The chain joins TRBV2 to TRBJ1-3, with D perhaps matching TRBD1 (6 bases). The germline V and J ends were trimmed by 7 bases and 0 bases, with 19 bases remaining between them. From germline, CDR1 is SNHLY and CDR2 FYNNEI. The CDR3 length is 17 residues. The CDR3 DNA is TGTGCCAGCAAAACTTTCCGGGACACTCACTCTGGAAACACCATATATTTT. Translating gives CASKTFRDTHSGNTIYF.

The chain couples TRBV5-1 to TRBJ1-2; tentative D call: TRBD1 (6 bases). The CDR3 consists of 15 residues. CDR1 and CDR2 from the germline V gene are SGHRS and YFSETQ. With 4 bases removed from V and 4 bases from J, the gap between germline ends came to 17 bases. The CDR3 protein is CASSPAGDNGYGYTF. DNA of the CDR3: TGCGCCAGCAGCCCGGCGGGGGACAACGGCTATGGCTACACCTTC.

This clone was seen a few times. Written as DNA, the CDR3 is TGTGCCAGCAGCCAAGCGGCCCCGGGGGAGCCCCAGCATTTT. It specifies CASSQAAPGEPQHF. The chain is built from TRBV4-2 and TRBJ1-5, with TRBD1 as a possible D gene (5 bases). CDR1 and CDR2 (germline): LGHNA, YNFKEQ. The V gene lost 1 base and the J gene lost 8 bases, with 12 bases spanning the gap. The CDR3 is 14 residues long.

The V call is TRBV7-9, the J call TRBJ2-3, with TRBD1 identical over 7 bases. Germline trimming cut 5 bases from V and 5 bases from J; bases unmatched to any gene: 4. CDR3 length: 13 amino acids. Looked up from germline, CDR1 is SEHNR and CDR2 is FQNEAQ (reference sequence). CDR3 loop: CASSKGAGDTQYF. The CDR3 region has the DNA TGTGCCAGCAGCAAGGGGGCAGGAGATACGCAGTATTTT.

V is TRBV27 and J is TRBJ1-6, with D tentatively TRBD1 (6 bases). The germline V gene encodes CDR1 MNHEY and CDR2 SMNVEV (reference sequence). There are 16 residues in the CDR3. Trimming took off 5 bases at V and 8 bases at J, with 19 bases between the two ends. CDR3 bases: TGTGCCAGCAGTGGGCACAGGGACATATTGGATTCACCCCTCCACTTT. This sequence encodes CASSGHRDILDSPLHF.

The genes are TRBV6-5 and TRBJ1-2; 8 nucleotides match TRBD1. The germline gives CDR1 MNHEY, CDR2 SVGAGI. This CDR3 spans 15 amino acids. V dropped 5 bases and J dropped 0; count of bases not matched to a gene: 5. The CDR3: CASSPNRGANYGYTF. In DNA, the CDR3 is TGTGCCAGCAGTCCCAACAGGGGGGCTAACTATGGCTACACCTTC.

This clone is a singleton in its sample. The chain has TRBV27 and TRBJ2-1, with D uncertain. The germline V gene has CDR1 MNHEY and CDR2 SMNVEV (reference sequence). CDR3 length: 13 residues. V was trimmed by 1 base and J by 4 bases, leaving 5 bases between them. CDR3 sequence: CASSLLDYNEQFF. The CDR3 nucleotides are TGTGCCAGCAGTTTATTAGATTACAATGAGCAGTTCTTC.

The chain has TRBV14 and TRBJ2-7; a possible D gene is TRBD2 (6 bases). CDR3 size: 15 residues. Deletions cut 5 bases from V and 6 bases from J, with 20 bases between. Germline values: CDR1 SGHDN, CDR2 FVKESK. The CDR3 loop reads CASSFGTGEGLEQYF. The CDR3 DNA reads TGTGCCAGCAGCTTTGGGACCGGCGAGGGACTCGAGCAGTACTTC. The whole variable domain, filled in from reference TRBV14 and TRBJ2-7, reads EAGVTQFPSHSVIEKGQTVTLRCDPISGHDNLYWYRRVMGKEIKFLLHFVKESKQDESGMPNNRFLAERTGGTYSTLKVQPAELEDSGVYFCASSFGTGEGLEQYFGPGTRLTVT.

This chain uses TRBV10-1 with TRBJ1-1; 8 bases align to TRBD1. This CDR3 contains 14 residues. V trimming: 5 bases; J trimming: 4 bases; junction bases outside the gene matches: 6. CDR1 WNHNN and CDR2 SYGVQD come from the germline V gene (reference sequence). The CDR3 sequence: CASSITGGITEAFF. CDR3 sequence (DNA): TGCGCCAGCAGTATAACAGGGGGAATCACTGAAGCTTTCTTT.

The genes are TRBV6-1 and TRBJ2-3, with TRBD2 matching over 8 bases. The CDR3 covers 15 residues. The germline gives CDR1 MNHNS, CDR2 SASEGT. V lost 1 base, J lost 7 bases, and 7 bases stayed unmatched. CDR3 coding DNA: TGTGCCAGCAGTGAAGAGCGGGGGCCGGTCAATACGCAGTATTTT. Protein: CASSEERGPVNTQYF.

This rearrangement joins TRBV18 to TRBJ1-5; D gene ambiguous. The CDR3 extends over 14 amino acids. Germline loops: CDR1 KGHSH, CDR2 LQKENI. Trimming cost V 3 bases and J 6 bases, with 12 bases left between them. The CDR3 sequence is CASSPAGRGQPQHF. The CDR3 DNA follows: TGTGCCAGCTCACCGGCGGGAAGAGGTCAGCCCCAGCATTTT.

The chain joins TRBV29-1 to TRBJ2-2; TRBD1 matches 7 bases. This CDR3 is built from 13 residues. In germline, CDR1 is SQVTM, CDR2 ANQGSEA. V lost 4 bases, J lost 6 bases, and 5 bases stayed unmatched. CDR3 sequence reads: CSVVGGRPGELFF. The DNA for the CDR3 is TGCAGCGTTGTAGGGGGCCGTCCCGGGGAGCTGTTTTTT.

The rearrangement joins TRBV5-4 to TRBJ2-5, with 13 bases fitting TRBD2. This CDR3 spans 16 amino acids. J was trimmed by 5 bases and V by 4 bases; bases with no gene match: 8. Germline V gene sequence: CDR1 SGHNT, CDR2 YYREEE (reference sequence). DNA for the CDR3: TGTGCCAGCAGCCCACGGACTAGCGGGGGTGAGGAGACCCAGTACTTC. Amino acid sequence: CASSPRTSGGEETQYF.

Notes on this clone: The junction shows a germline mismatch at one end, possibly a read error. The CDR3 reads CAWGAGGTVSLYKQYF. The CDR3 region has the DNA TGTGCCTGGGGGGCTGGGGGCACAGTGTCGCTCTACAAGCAGTACTTC. The rearrangement joins TRBV30 to TRBJ2-7, with TRBD1 as a possible D gene (6 bases). CDR1 GTSNPN and CDR2 SVGIG come from the germline V gene (reference sequence). The CDR3 totals 16 residues. Complete variable domain (other parts from reference TRBV30 and TRBJ2-7): SQTIHQWPATLVQPVGSPLSLECTVEGTSNPNLYWYRQAAGRGLQLLFYSVGIGQISSEVPQNLSASRPQDRQFILSSKKLLLSDSGFYLCAWGAGGTVSLYKQYFGPGTRLTVT.

This rearrangement joins TRBV2 to TRBJ1-6; no clear D. V shed 8 bases and J shed 10 bases, with 15 bases lying between them. This CDR3 region has 13 residues. Germline V gene data show CDR1 as SNHLY and CDR2 as FYNNEI. Here the CDR3 reads CASASGGKSPLHF. CDR3 in DNA: TGTGCCAGCGCTTCCGGCGGGAAATCACCCCTCCACTTT.

This clone came up once. The CDR3 DNA reads TGTGCCAGCAGCTTATCGGGACAGAGCTCTGGAAACACCATATATTTT. It yields the protein CASSLSGQSSGNTIYF. V and J are TRBV7-6 and TRBJ1-3; 7 bases are a match to TRBD1. V shed 2 bases, J shed 0 bases, and the junction held 4 bases outside the gene matches. Germline V gene data show CDR1 as SGHVS and CDR2 as FNYEAQ. This CDR3 has 16 residues.

The chain recombines TRBV7-2 with TRBJ2-5, with TRBD2 identical over 13 bases. Trimming took 5 bases from V and 5 from J; bases not matched to a gene: 8. CDR1 is SGHTA, CDR2 FQGNSA, per germline. The CDR3 has 16 residues. The CDR3 loop reads CASSPGLAGMYETQYF. CDR3 DNA sequence: TGTGCCAGCAGCCCGGGACTAGCGGGGATGTATGAGACCCAGTACTTC.

The chain is built from TRBV19 and TRBJ2-7; 10 bases match TRBD2. This CDR3 region has 13 residues. CDR1 and CDR2 (germline): LNHDA, SQIVND (reference sequence). J lost 2 bases, V lost 8 bases, and 3 bases had no gene match. CDR3 region: CASGLAGAYEQYF. In DNA, the CDR3 is TGTGCCAGTGGCCTAGCGGGGGCCTACGAGCAGTACTTC.

This sequence joins TRBV14 and TRBJ1-1; 8 nucleotides agree with TRBD1. The CDR3 totals 13 residues. J gave up 11 bases and V 4 bases, and 9 bases lay outside the gene matches. CDR1 is SGHDN and CDR2 is FVKESK in the germline V gene. CDR3 sequence: CASSPTGARGAFF. DNA for the CDR3: TGTGCCAGCAGCCCGACAGGGGCCCGAGGGGCTTTCTTT.

The chain combines TRBV5-4 with TRBJ2-5; 11 bases agree with TRBD2. V lost 5 bases, J lost 1 base, and 7 bases stayed unmatched. The CDR3 consists of 16 residues. Germline V gives CDR1 SGHNT, CDR2 YYREEE (reference sequence). The CDR3 sequence is CASRSGTSGLQETQYF. Written as DNA, the CDR3 is TGTGCCAGCAGGTCCGGGACTAGCGGACTCCAAGAGACCCAGTACTTC. The full variable domain, its missing parts supplied by reference TRBV5-4 and TRBJ2-5, is ETGVTQSPTHLIKTRGQQVTLRCSSQSGHNTVSWYQQALGQGPQFIFQYYREEENGRGNFPPRFSGLQFPNYSSELNVNALELDDSALYLCASRSGTSGLQETQYFGPGTRLLVL.

The rearrangement links TRBV4-1 to TRBJ2-1; TRBD1 is a possible D gene (8 bases). The germline V and J ends were trimmed by 1 base and 5 bases, with 21 bases remaining between them. This CDR3 has 18 residues. Germline V gene data show CDR1 as MGHRA and CDR2 as YSYEKL. CDR3 residues: CASSQGGAGTGTDNEQFF. The DNA for the CDR3 is TGCGCCAGCAGCCAAGGGGGAGCGGGGACAGGAACTGACAATGAGCAGTTCTTC.

This clone appeared a few times. This rearrangement joins TRBV2 to TRBJ1-1, with a possible D match to TRBD1 (5 bases). The CDR3 sequence is 14 residues long. V was shortened by 8 bases and J by 1 base, with 14 bases between the two germline ends. The germline gives CDR1 SNHLY, CDR2 FYNNEI. The DNA for the CDR3 is TGTGCCAGCGGTTTTTGGGGGGGGAACACTGAAGCTTTCTTT. Encoded protein: CASGFWGGNTEAFF.

This clone was observed a single time. J is TRBJ2-2 and V is TRBV19, with 7 nucleotides matching TRBD1. The V and J ends lost 5 bases and 8 bases, in that order; junction bases with no gene match: 11. Germline values: CDR1 LNHDA, CDR2 SQIVND (reference sequence). There are 15 residues in the CDR3. In nucleotides, the CDR3 is TGTGCCAGTAGTCCCCGGGACAGCCCCGCGGGGGAGCTGTTTTTT. This encodes CASSPRDSPAGELFF.

The V call is TRBV10-3, the J call TRBJ2-3; D uncertain. Germline V lookup: CDR1 ENHRY, CDR2 SYGVKD. This CDR3 comprises 15 residues. Trimming took 4 bases from V and 4 from J, leaving 15 bases between them. CDR3: CAISVSKSLADTQYF. In nucleotides, the CDR3 is TGTGCCATCAGTGTATCGAAGAGTTTAGCAGATACGCAGTATTTT.

The rearrangement links TRBV7-8 to TRBJ2-2, with TRBD2 as a possible D gene (6 bases). Between the trimmed V and J ends, which lost 3 bases and 5 bases, there was a span of 10 bases. Germline CDR1 reads SGHVS; CDR2 reads FQNEAQ. CDR3 size: 14 residues. The CDR3: CASSLAGRTGELFF. The CDR3 DNA reads TGTGCCAGCAGCTTGGCGGGGAGGACCGGGGAGCTGTTTTTT. Full variable domain (missing parts from reference TRBV7-8 and TRBJ2-2): GAGVSQSPRYKVAKRGQDVALRCDPISGHVSLFWYQQALGQGPEFLTYFQNEAQLDKSGLPSDRFFAERPEGSVSTLKIQRTQQEDSAVYLCASSLAGRTGELFFGEGSRLTVL.

The chain carries TRBV18 and TRBJ1-2; no clear D gene. V was clipped by 0 bases and J by 4 bases, with 6 bases between them. The length of the CDR3 is 13 residues. Germline V gene sequence: CDR1 KGHSH, CDR2 LQKENI. CDR3 coding DNA: TGTGCCAGCTCACCACCGTCGGTCTATGGCTACACCTTC. It yields the protein CASSPPSVYGYTF.

CDR3 loop: CSVVRQGALDEQYF. The CDR3 coding sequence is TGCAGCGTTGTTAGGCAGGGGGCGCTTGACGAGCAGTACTTC. The chain recombines TRBV29-1 with TRBJ2-7; 8 nucleotides match TRBD1. The junction had 10 bases not matched to a gene; V was cut back by 4 bases and J by 5 bases. Germline loops: CDR1 SQVTM, CDR2 ANQGSEA. The CDR3 covers 14 residues.